Listed below are T cell receptor beta chains from one sample, sequenced in a study of cytomegalovirus exposure and HLA in healthy donors. Sequenced by immunoSEQ multiplex PCR; TCRdb stores in-frame clones only, minus some. Seen here are around 100,000 clones, less than 8% observed once, and the top ten hold about 2%. The specimen was PBMCs. All receptors come from a man aged 45-60 years in good health and CMV-seronegative. Both conserved end residues are part of each CDR3. The D gene is left open where the match is weak. A clone size is listed for some rows: how often the clone was seen (once, few, many), or a class if it is expanded.

j_call: TRBJ2-7; d_call: NA; clone_size: NA; v_call: TRBV28; cdr3_nt: TGTGCCAGCAGTTCCAATTTGCTAGGCGGGACCAATTACGAGCAGTACTTC; cdr3_aa: CASSSNLLGGTNYEQYF
j_call: TRBJ1-5; d_call: NA; clone_size: NA; v_call: TRBV30; cdr3_nt: TGTGCCTGGAGTGGGCGGGGAAATCAGCCCCAGCATTTT; cdr3_aa: CAWSGRGNQPQHF
j_call: TRBJ2-4; d_call: NA; clone_size: NA; v_call: TRBV6-1; cdr3_nt: TGTGCCAGCAAACTCGGGGGAAACATTCAGTACTTC; cdr3_aa: CASKLGGNIQYF
j_call: TRBJ2-7; d_call: NA; clone_size: few; v_call: TRBV30; cdr3_nt: TGTGCCTGGAGGACAGGTTTCTACGAGCAGTACTTC; cdr3_aa: CAWRTGFYEQYF
j_call: TRBJ1-5; d_call: NA; clone_size: NA; v_call: TRBV2; cdr3_nt: TGTGCCACCGCTGGTACCTATAGCAATCAGCCCCAGCATTTT; cdr3_aa: CATAGTYSNQPQHF
j_call: TRBJ2-1; d_call: NA; clone_size: few; v_call: TRBV11-3; cdr3_nt: TGTGCCAGCAGCCAAACTGCCGAATCCTACAATGAGCAGTTCTTC; cdr3_aa: CASSQTAESYNEQFF
j_call: TRBJ1-1; d_call: NA; clone_size: NA; v_call: TRBV27; cdr3_nt: TGTGCCAGCAGTTTCGGGGAAGCCACTGAAGCTTTCTTT; cdr3_aa: CASSFGEATEAFF
j_call: TRBJ2-1; d_call: NA; clone_size: NA; v_call: TRBV7-2; cdr3_nt: TGTGCCAGCAGACCGACAGCCATGGTGGACAATGAGCAGTTCTTC; cdr3_aa: CASRPTAMVDNEQFF
j_call: TRBJ2-2; d_call: TRBD2; clone_size: NA; v_call: TRBV6-5; cdr3_nt: TGTGCCAGTGGGGTTAGCGGGATAACCGGGGAGCTGTTTTTT; cdr3_aa: CASGVSGITGELFF
j_call: TRBJ1-2; d_call: TRBD1; clone_size: NA; v_call: TRBV19; cdr3_nt: TGTGCCAGTAGTATAGATTACAGGGGCCACCGTGGCTACACCTTC; cdr3_aa: CASSIDYRGHRGYTF
j_call: TRBJ1-2; d_call: NA; clone_size: few; v_call: TRBV29-1; cdr3_nt: TGCAGCGTTGATAGGCCAGGGATTAATTATTTCGTCCCCTTC; cdr3_aa: CSVDRPGINYFVPF
j_call: TRBJ1-1; d_call: TRBD1; clone_size: NA; v_call: TRBV2; cdr3_nt: TGTGCCAGCAGCCCACCCGGACAGGGACTCATGAACACTGAAGCTTTCTTT; cdr3_aa: CASSPPGQGLMNTEAFF
j_call: TRBJ1-1; d_call: NA; clone_size: few; v_call: TRBV19; cdr3_nt: TGTGCCAGTAGTATTCAGGCAGGGCCTGAAGCTTTCTTT; cdr3_aa: CASSIQAGPEAFF
j_call: TRBJ2-2; d_call: NA; clone_size: few; v_call: TRBV7-9; cdr3_nt: TGTGCCAGCACAGGAACGAACACCGGGGAGCTGTTTTTT; cdr3_aa: CASTGTNTGELFF
j_call: TRBJ2-3; d_call: TRBD2; clone_size: once; v_call: TRBV10-3; cdr3_nt: TGTGCCATCGGGACTAGCGGAAGCACGGATACGCAGTATTTT; cdr3_aa: CAIGTSGSTDTQYF
j_call: TRBJ2-5; d_call: TRBD2; clone_size: few; v_call: TRBV5-4; cdr3_nt: TGTGCCAGCAGCCTACCTCTAGCGGGAGTTCGAGAGACCCAGTACTTC; cdr3_aa: CASSLPLAGVRETQYF
j_call: TRBJ1-4; d_call: TRBD1; clone_size: NA; v_call: TRBV5-1; cdr3_nt: TGCGCCAGCAGCCTGGGACAGGATAATGAAAAACTGTTTTTT; cdr3_aa: CASSLGQDNEKLFF
j_call: TRBJ1-2; d_call: NA; clone_size: NA; v_call: TRBV4-1; cdr3_nt: TGCGCCAGCAGCCAATTACAGGGACCTGTGCCGATCGCTAACTATGGCTACACCTTC; cdr3_aa: CASSQLQGPVPIANYGYTF
j_call: TRBJ2-3; d_call: TRBD2; clone_size: few; v_call: TRBV30; cdr3_nt: TGTGCCTGGAGTGGAACGGGGACTAGCGGGCCGACAGATACGCAGTATTTT; cdr3_aa: CAWSGTGTSGPTDTQYF
j_call: TRBJ2-7; d_call: NA; clone_size: NA; v_call: TRBV7-2; cdr3_nt: TGTGCCAGCAGCGCCGACGGGGTGAGCTCCTACGAGCAGTACTTC; cdr3_aa: CASSADGVSSYEQYF
j_call: TRBJ2-5; d_call: TRBD2; clone_size: NA; v_call: TRBV5-4; cdr3_nt: TGTGCCAGCAGCCATAGCGGGTCCCCACAAGAGACCCAGTACTTC; cdr3_aa: CASSHSGSPQETQYF
j_call: TRBJ2-7; d_call: NA; clone_size: few; v_call: TRBV27; cdr3_nt: TGTGCCAGCAGTTTAGGACTGACCTCCTACGAGCAGTACTTC; cdr3_aa: CASSLGLTSYEQYF
j_call: TRBJ1-4; d_call: NA; clone_size: NA; v_call: TRBV19; cdr3_nt: TGTGCCAGTAGGTTGACAAATACTCATGAAAAACTGTTTTTT; cdr3_aa: CASRLTNTHEKLFF
j_call: TRBJ2-3; d_call: NA; clone_size: few; v_call: TRBV9; cdr3_nt: TGTGCCAGCAGCGAGTCGGGTAAAGATACGCAGTATTTT; cdr3_aa: CASSESGKDTQYF
j_call: TRBJ2-1; d_call: NA; clone_size: NA; v_call: TRBV13; cdr3_nt: TGTGCCAGCAGCCCGTCAGGGTCCTACAATGAGCAGTTCTTC; cdr3_aa: CASSPSGSYNEQFF
j_call: TRBJ1-1; d_call: NA; clone_size: many; v_call: TRBV28; cdr3_nt: TGTGCCAGCAGTTTTTCTCTGTTGAACACTGAAGCTTTCTTT; cdr3_aa: CASSFSLLNTEAFF
j_call: TRBJ2-5; d_call: NA; clone_size: few; v_call: TRBV30; cdr3_nt: TGTGCCTGGGCCCGCGGGCCTCAAGAGACCCAGTACTTC; cdr3_aa: CAWARGPQETQYF
j_call: TRBJ1-4; d_call: TRBD1; clone_size: few; v_call: TRBV6-5; cdr3_nt: TGTGCCAGCAGGCCGGGACAGGCTGAAAAACTGTTTTTT; cdr3_aa: CASRPGQAEKLFF
j_call: TRBJ2-3; d_call: TRBD1; clone_size: NA; v_call: TRBV10-3; cdr3_nt: TGTGCCACCTCTGGACAGGGAAAGGGCACATCCCCAGATACGCAGTATTTT; cdr3_aa: CATSGQGKGTSPDTQYF
j_call: TRBJ2-5; d_call: NA; clone_size: few; v_call: TRBV14; cdr3_nt: TGTGCCAGCAGCCCCCACGGGAGACAACGTGAGACCCAGTACTTC; cdr3_aa: CASSPHGRQRETQYF
j_call: TRBJ2-4; d_call: TRBD2; clone_size: few; v_call: TRBV6-1; cdr3_nt: TGTGCCAGCAGTGTAGCGGGCCCTCAAAACATTCAGTACTTC; cdr3_aa: CASSVAGPQNIQYF
j_call: TRBJ2-1; d_call: NA; clone_size: few; v_call: TRBV6-5; cdr3_nt: TGTGCCAGCAGTTCACCCCTGGTAGCGGAACACAATGAGCAGTTCTTC; cdr3_aa: CASSSPLVAEHNEQFF
j_call: TRBJ2-1; d_call: TRBD2; clone_size: few; v_call: TRBV14; cdr3_nt: TGTGCCAGCAGCCGAAGCGGGAGCGGCAATGAGCAGTTCTTC; cdr3_aa: CASSRSGSGNEQFF
j_call: TRBJ1-2; d_call: NA; clone_size: NA; v_call: TRBV28; cdr3_nt: TGTGCCAGCAGTTACTTCTATGGCTACACCTTC; cdr3_aa: CASSYFYGYTF
j_call: TRBJ2-7; d_call: NA; clone_size: few; v_call: TRBV30; cdr3_nt: TGTGCCTGGGCCGATACCCAGGGATTCTACGAGCAGTACTTC; cdr3_aa: CAWADTQGFYEQYF
j_call: TRBJ1-4; d_call: TRBD1; clone_size: few; v_call: TRBV5-1; cdr3_nt: TGCGCCAGCAGCATCTCGCAGGGGGCTCGAGAAAAACTGTTTTTT; cdr3_aa: CASSISQGAREKLFF
j_call: TRBJ2-1; d_call: TRBD2; clone_size: few; v_call: TRBV4-1; cdr3_nt: TGCGCCAGCAGCCAAGATCTAACTAGCGGGAGTTTAGGTGAGCAGTTCTTC; cdr3_aa: CASSQDLTSGSLGEQFF
j_call: TRBJ2-1; d_call: NA; clone_size: NA; v_call: TRBV9; cdr3_nt: TGTGCCAGCAGCCCAGGGGCCCTAAGCTCCTACAATGAGCAGTTCTTC; cdr3_aa: CASSPGALSSYNEQFF
j_call: TRBJ1-2; d_call: NA; clone_size: few; v_call: TRBV28; cdr3_nt: TGTGCCAGCAGTCCGGGGGTGAGCTATGGCTACACCTTC; cdr3_aa: CASSPGVSYGYTF
j_call: TRBJ2-5; d_call: NA; clone_size: NA; v_call: TRBV19; cdr3_nt: TGTGCCAGTAGTACGGAGGGCCTTGGGGAGACCCAGTACTTC; cdr3_aa: CASSTEGLGETQYF
j_call: TRBJ2-7; d_call: NA; clone_size: NA; v_call: TRBV6-5; cdr3_nt: TGTGCCAGCAGTTACAGGCTAGAAGGCGAGCAGTACTTC; cdr3_aa: CASSYRLEGEQYF
j_call: TRBJ1-1; d_call: NA; clone_size: few; v_call: TRBV2; cdr3_nt: TGTGCCAGCCTGAGAGGGGGTATGAACACTGAAGCTTTCTTT; cdr3_aa: CASLRGGMNTEAFF
j_call: TRBJ2-1; d_call: TRBD2; clone_size: NA; v_call: TRBV28; cdr3_nt: TGTGCCAGCAGTTCGACTAGCGGGGGGCCCAATGAGCAGTTCTTC; cdr3_aa: CASSSTSGGPNEQFF
j_call: TRBJ1-4; d_call: NA; clone_size: few; v_call: TRBV28; cdr3_nt: TGTGCCACTTGGGGGGTTAATGAAAAACTGTTTTTT; cdr3_aa: CATWGVNEKLFF
j_call: TRBJ1-6; d_call: TRBD1; clone_size: few; v_call: TRBV25-1; cdr3_nt: TGTGCCAGCAGTGAACTACAAGGGGACAGGGCTAATTCACCCCTCCACTTT; cdr3_aa: CASSELQGDRANSPLHF
j_call: TRBJ1-1; d_call: NA; clone_size: few; v_call: TRBV5-1; cdr3_nt: TGCGCCAGCAGCGTAAACCAGGGTACCGAAGCTTTCTTT; cdr3_aa: CASSVNQGTEAFF
j_call: TRBJ1-1; d_call: NA; clone_size: few; v_call: TRBV2; cdr3_nt: TGTGCCAGCAGTCAGGATACGTTGAACACTGAAGCTTTCTTT; cdr3_aa: CASSQDTLNTEAFF
j_call: TRBJ2-3; d_call: NA; clone_size: few; v_call: TRBV6-5; cdr3_nt: TGTGCCAGCAGAAAAGACAACACAGATACGCAGTATTTT; cdr3_aa: CASRKDNTDTQYF
j_call: TRBJ2-5; d_call: TRBD1; clone_size: few; v_call: TRBV7-8; cdr3_nt: TGTGCCAGCAGCTGGGACAGAGAGACCCAGTACTTC; cdr3_aa: CASSWDRETQYF
j_call: TRBJ1-4; d_call: NA; clone_size: NA; v_call: TRBV10-3; cdr3_nt: TGTGCCATCAGTTCATCCCAGGGTGAGGCTAATGAAAAACTGTTTTTT; cdr3_aa: CAISSSQGEANEKLFF
j_call: TRBJ1-2; d_call: NA; clone_size: NA; v_call: TRBV27; cdr3_nt: TGTGCCAGCAGCCAGGGGCTTGGAGGCTACACCTTC; cdr3_aa: CASSQGLGGYTF